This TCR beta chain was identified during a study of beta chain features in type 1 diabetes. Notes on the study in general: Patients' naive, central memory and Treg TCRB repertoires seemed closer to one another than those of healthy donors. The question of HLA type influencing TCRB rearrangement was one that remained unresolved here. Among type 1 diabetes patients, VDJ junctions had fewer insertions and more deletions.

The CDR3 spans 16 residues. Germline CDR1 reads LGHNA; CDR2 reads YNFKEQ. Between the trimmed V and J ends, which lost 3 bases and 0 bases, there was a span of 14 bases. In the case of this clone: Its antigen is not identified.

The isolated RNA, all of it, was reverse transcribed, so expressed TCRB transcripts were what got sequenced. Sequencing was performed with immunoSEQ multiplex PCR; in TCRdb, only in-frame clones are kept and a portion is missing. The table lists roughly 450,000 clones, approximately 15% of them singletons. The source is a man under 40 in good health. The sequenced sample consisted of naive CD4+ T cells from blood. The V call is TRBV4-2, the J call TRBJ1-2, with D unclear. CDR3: CASSQGDRKPNYGYTF. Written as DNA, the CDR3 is TGTGCCAGCAGCCAGGGAGACCGAAAGCCTAACTATGGCTACACCTTC.